Listed here are 28 T cell receptor beta chains from one sample, sequenced in a study of T-cell reconstitution after alpha-beta-depleted transplantation in children. Preparation of the TCRbeta library involved a method that used unique molecular identifiers. Each CDR3 protein is one row after TCRdb ran MiXCR on the PCR reads. The repertoire holds 200,000 to 300,000 distinct CDR3 sequences, about 12% seen once, with about 2.6% in the top ten. The sample here was PBMCs from the stem cell graft donor, taken from the stem cell graft. Receptors originate from a human donor who donated a stem cell graft to a child with acute lymphoblastic leukemia.

This clonotype was observed at least ten times. V and J are TRBV4-1 and TRBJ2-4; no clear D. Germline V gene sequence: CDR1 MGHRA, CDR2 YSYEKL. Trimming shortened V by 3 bases and J by 6 bases, and 3 bases separated the two germline ends. CDR3 length: 11 residues. Written as DNA, the CDR3 is TGCGCCAGCAGCCACAGAAACATTCAGTACTTC. Translation: CASSHRNIQYF.

For this clonotype: A single base separates this from a much larger clone, so it may be a read error. The chain's CDR3 is CASSYSNDDQFF. CDR3 in DNA: TGTGCCAGCAGTTACAGTAACGATGACCAGTTCTTC. The chain links TRBV25-1 to TRBJ2-1, with unresolved D. CDR3 length: 12 residues. Germline assignment: CDR1 MGHDK and CDR2 SYGVNS.

This clonotype was seen many times. The chain links TRBV12-3 or TRBV12-4 to TRBJ2-7; TRBD1 matches 10 bases. The length of the CDR3 is 14 residues. The junction had 4 bases not matched to a gene; V was cut back by 5 bases and J by 3 bases. CDR3 DNA: TGTGCCAGCAGTCCTCGGGACAGGGGCTACGAGCAGTACTTC. Translated, it gives CASSPRDRGYEQYF.

This clonotype was seen ten or more times. The V and J genes are TRBV5-1 and TRBJ1-4; perhaps TRBD1 as D (6 bases). Per germline, CDR1 SGHRS and CDR2 YFSETQ. The CDR3 contains 15 residues. Trimming shortened V by 0 bases and J by 8 bases, and 14 bases separated the two germline ends. The CDR3 spells CASSLARGAGEKLFF. CDR3 DNA: TGCGCCAGCAGCTTGGCCAGGGGCGCCGGGGAAAAACTGTTTTTT.

In its sample, this clonotype was seen a few times. The V and J genes are TRBV7-2 and TRBJ2-7; 10 nucleotides align to TRBD2. Germline V lookup: CDR1 SGHTA, CDR2 FQGNSA. The CDR3 is made up of 15 amino acids. Germline trimming cut 5 bases from V and 4 bases from J; bases unmatched to any gene: 8. This chain's CDR3 is CASSPLAGETYEQYF. CDR3 bases: TGTGCCAGCAGCCCGCTAGCGGGAGAGACATACGAGCAGTACTTC.

This clonotype was observed many times. This chain joins TRBV5-1 and TRBJ2-7; D is uncertain. The CDR3 contains 13 residues. The ends were cut back, 5 bases at V and 3 bases at J, with 12 bases in the middle. CDR1 and CDR2 (germline): SGHRS, YFSETQ. CDR3 DNA sequence: TGCGCCAGCAGTCTCGATCCAGGCTACGAGCAGTACTTC. It yields the protein CASSLDPGYEQYF. Drawing the rest from reference TRBV5-1 and TRBJ2-7, the complete variable domain is KAGVTQTPRYLIKTRGQQVTLSCSPISGHRSVSWYQQTPGQGLQFLFEYFSETQRNKGNFPGRFSGRQFSNSRSEMNVSTLELGDSALYLCASSLDPGYEQYFGPGTRLTVT.

Regarding this clonotype: This may arise from a read error, as a much more abundant clone is one base away. CDR3 DNA sequence: TGCAGTGCTAGAGCCGTGGCGGCCGTGAACACTGAAGCTTTCTTT. Translation: CSARAVAAVNTEAFF. The rearrangement links TRBV20-1 to TRBJ1-1; D is uncertain. Trimming stripped 1 base from V and 0 bases from J, with 12 bases between. CDR3 size: 15 residues. The germline V gene has CDR1 DFQATT and CDR2 SNEGSKA (reference sequence).

This clonotype has a count of ten or more. V is TRBV5-1 and J is TRBJ2-7; TRBD2 aligns across 12 bases. CDR3 size: 18 residues. V gave up 0 bases and J gave up 2 bases; unmatched junction bases: 9. CDR1 is SGHRS and CDR2 is YFSETQ in the germline V gene. CDR3: CASSLGLAGARPTYEQYF. CDR3 bases: TGCGCCAGCAGCTTGGGACTAGCGGGGGCCCGTCCTACCTACGAGCAGTACTTC.

This rearrangement joins TRBV10-3 to TRBJ2-2; 12 bases match TRBD1. With V trimmed by 6 bases and J by 7 bases, 12 bases remained unmatched. Looked up from germline, CDR1 is ENHRY and CDR2 is SYGVKD. This CDR3 contains 17 residues. CDR3 amino acids: CAIRPEGGTGGSGELFF. Here the CDR3 DNA reads TGTGCCATCAGGCCCGAAGGTGGGACAGGGGGCAGCGGGGAGCTGTTTTTT.

This clonotype showed up many times. In DNA form, the CDR3 reads TGTGCCAGCAGCGTAGTCGCTATTGGTGGGCGCAACGAGCAGTACTTC. Translation gives CASSVVAIGGRNEQYF. The rearrangement links TRBV9 to TRBJ2-7; D gene unclear. This CDR3 region has 16 residues. With 0 bases removed from V and 5 bases from J, the gap between germline ends came to 18 bases. Germline assignment: CDR1 SGDLS and CDR2 YYNGEE.

This clonotype was seen ten or more times. The chain uses TRBV3-1 and TRBJ1-4; TRBD1 might be the D (5 bases). Germline values: CDR1 LGHDT, CDR2 YNNKEL (reference sequence). The CDR3 has 16 amino acids. The germline V and J ends were trimmed by 1 base and 8 bases, with 17 bases remaining between them. The CDR3 loop is CASSQGIGTEGEKLFF. CDR3 nucleotide sequence: TGTGCCAGCAGCCAAGGCATCGGGACGGAAGGAGAAAAACTGTTTTTT.

The sample holds many counts of this clonotype. The chain has TRBV18 and TRBJ1-2; D not certain. The CDR3 sequence is 14 residues long. The V end was cut by 5 bases, the J end by 6 bases, with 16 bases between. Germline V gives CDR1 KGHSH, CDR2 LQKENI. CDR3 residues: CASSIMGANDGYTF. CDR3 coding DNA: TGTGCCAGCTCAATAATGGGTGCAAATGATGGCTACACCTTC.

Many counts were recorded for this clonotype. The chain uses TRBV9 and TRBJ2-6; 8 nucleotides line up with TRBD1. The V gene's germline CDR1 is SGDLS and CDR2 YYNGEE. This CDR3 is 18 amino acids long. The V gene end was trimmed by 1 base and the J gene end by 0 bases; junction bases not matched to a gene: 6. The chain's CDR3 is CASSVTPGQGSGANVLTF. Written as DNA, the CDR3 is TGTGCCAGCAGCGTAACCCCAGGACAGGGCTCTGGGGCCAACGTCCTGACTTTC.

Comment on this clonotype: This could be a read error, since a much larger clone is one nucleotide away. The CDR3 nucleotides are TGTGCCAGCAGCTCTAGCACCCGTGCGACAGATACGCAGTATTTT. Encoded protein: CASSSSTRATDTQYF. The rearrangement links TRBV6-2 or TRBV6-3 to TRBJ2-3, with D tentatively TRBD2 (5 bases). V lost 6 bases and J 3 bases, leaving 16 bases between the germline ends. The CDR3 loop spans 15 amino acids. The germline CDR1 and CDR2 sequences are MNHEY and SVGEGT.

This clonotype has at least ten counts. The V call is TRBV7-2, the J call TRBJ2-3; D unclear. Between the trimmed V and J ends, which lost 5 bases and 1 base, there was a span of 13 bases. Germline values: CDR1 SGHTA, CDR2 FQGNSA. This CDR3 has 15 amino acids. CDR3 DNA sequence: TGTGCCAGCAGCCGACCTATAGGTCGCACAGATACGCAGTATTTT. This sequence encodes CASSRPIGRTDTQYF.

Points on this clonotype: The junction departs from germline at one end; a sequencing error may be responsible. The J gene is TRBJ2-4, the V gene TRBV20-1; D possibly matches TRBD1 or TRBD2 (5 bases each). Per germline, CDR1 DFQATT and CDR2 SNEGSKA (reference sequence). The CDR3 loop spans 15 amino acids. The CDR3 is CSAGEFGTAKNIQYF. As DNA, the CDR3 is TGCAGTGCTGGAGAATTTGGGACAGCCAAAAACATTCAGTACTTC.

This clonotype was seen a handful of times. The chain couples TRBV6-2 or TRBV6-3 to TRBJ2-7; D might be TRBD1 (6 bases). The CDR3 runs 16 residues. Germline values: CDR1 MNHEY, CDR2 SVGEGT. Trimming took off 7 bases at V and 0 bases at J, with 19 bases between the two ends. CDR3 sequence reads: CASTPGALGVSYEQYF. CDR3 nucleotides: TGTGCCAGCACCCCAGGGGCCTTGGGGGTCTCCTACGAGCAGTACTTC.

The table lists this clonotype with many counts. This chain links TRBV4-3 with TRBJ2-6; D ambiguous. Germline V gene lookup returns CDR1 LGHNA and CDR2 YSLEER. With 1 base removed from V and 0 bases from J, the gap between germline ends came to 7 bases. There are 16 residues in the CDR3. CDR3 DNA: TGCGCCAGCAGCCAAGGGCCAAGCTCTGGGGCCAACGTCCTGACTTTC. It yields the protein CASSQGPSSGANVLTF.

The sample holds many counts of this clonotype. The V call is TRBV29-1, the J call TRBJ2-3, with 7 bases that match TRBD2. The germline gives CDR1 SQVTM, CDR2 ANQGSEA. V was clipped by 7 bases and J by 1 base; unmatched bases: 5. This CDR3 region has 13 residues. CDR3 region: CSALAAGTDTQYF. DNA of the CDR3: TGCAGCGCCCTAGCGGCCGGCACAGATACGCAGTATTTT.

This clonotype was recorded a few times. The CDR3 sequence: CASSLVASGHEQYF. The CDR3, as DNA: TGCGCCAGCAGCTTGGTGGCTAGCGGGCACGAGCAGTACTTC. This sequence joins TRBV5-1 and TRBJ2-7, with 8 nucleotides matching TRBD2. The CDR3 covers 14 residues. Per germline, CDR1 SGHRS and CDR2 YFSETQ. The V segment lost 0 bases and the J segment 5 bases; nucleotides outside the gene matches: 4.

This clonotype was seen many times. This chain links TRBV20-1 with TRBJ1-5, with D possibly TRBD1 on 6 matching bases. CDR3 length: 16 amino acids. CDR1 and CDR2 (germline): DFQATT, SNEGSKA (reference sequence). Trimming took 0 bases from V and 1 from J, leaving 13 bases between them. CDR3 DNA sequence: TGCAGTGCTAGAGATCTGGGGGCGCGGAGCAATCAGCCCCAGCATTTT. Its translation is CSARDLGARSNQPQHF.

The chain has TRBV18 and TRBJ2-7, with D perhaps matching TRBD1 (6 bases). This CDR3 spans 14 amino acids. V lost 5 bases and J 4 bases, leaving 15 bases between the germline ends. Germline CDR1 and CDR2: KGHSH and LQKENI. The CDR3 loop is CASSSYLDSYEQYF. The CDR3 nucleotides are TGTGCCAGCTCATCCTACCTGGACAGTTACGAGCAGTACTTC.

This clonotype was counted only a few times. The gene calls are TRBV7-9 and TRBJ2-5, with no clear D. Trimming left V 7 bases short and J 5 bases short, with 14 bases between. The CDR3 sequence is 13 residues long. From germline, CDR1 is SEHNR and CDR2 FQNEAQ (reference sequence). CDR3 region: CASTASVVETQYF. Written as DNA, the CDR3 is TGTGCCAGCACCGCTTCGGTGGTGGAGACCCAGTACTTC.

This clonotype was counted at least ten times. This chain links TRBV12-3 or TRBV12-4 with TRBJ1-5, with D maybe TRBD1 (5 bases). The CDR3 is 17 residues long. V lost 6 bases and J lost 2, with 20 bases in between. CDR3 protein: CASSADGARERNQPQHF. The CDR3 coding sequence is TGTGCCAGCAGCGCAGACGGGGCCCGTGAACGCAATCAGCCCCAGCATTTT.

This clonotype has only a few counts. The CDR3 DNA follows: TGCGCCAGCAGCCAAGCCGCGTGGTCTGGGGCCAACGTCCTGACTTTC. Its protein is CASSQAAWSGANVLTF. The chain couples TRBV4-3 to TRBJ2-6, with no clear D. V lost 1 base to trimming and J lost 1 base, with 8 bases between them. Germline V gene lookup returns CDR1 LGHNA and CDR2 YSLEER. CDR3 size: 16 residues.

There are many counts of this clonotype. The chain joins TRBV6-1 to TRBJ2-2; maybe TRBD1 (6 bases). In germline, CDR1 is MNHNS, CDR2 SASEGT. CDR3 size: 14 residues. V gave up 3 bases and J gave up 4 bases, with 9 bases separating them. In DNA, the CDR3 is TGTGCCAGCAGTGACGCGACAGGCACCGGGGAGCTGTTTTTT. Translating it yields CASSDATGTGELFF.

This clonotype was seen at least ten times. CDR3 DNA sequence: TGTGCCAGCAGCAAGCGCCAGAATAGCAATCAGCCCCAGCATTTT. It is translated as CASSKRQNSNQPQHF. V and J are TRBV6-1 and TRBJ1-5; D is ambiguous. Germline loops: CDR1 MNHNS, CDR2 SASEGT. The CDR3 contains 15 residues. V was pared by 6 bases and J by 0 bases, with 12 bases between.

Details on this clonotype: This may stem from a read error, because a much larger clone lies one nucleotide away. The gene calls are TRBV6-1 and TRBJ1-5; D is undetermined. Germline V lookup: CDR1 MNHNS, CDR2 SASEGT. Trimming left V 6 bases short and J 1 base short, with 13 bases between. The CDR3 length is 15 residues. The CDR3 DNA reads as TGTGCCAGCAGGCCCTGCGGGGAGAGCAATCAGCCCCAGCATTTT. Its translation: CASRPCGESNQPQHF.